Shown below are 19 T cell receptor beta chains from a single sample sequenced in a study of long-term antiretroviral therapy in people with HIV. Sequencing used immunoSEQ v3.0 at survey level. Here immunoSEQ multiplex PCR was the method, and the copy in TCRdb shows in-frame clones only, minus some. Of about 39,000 clones in the sample, less than 90% were seen once. Sequencing was performed on unsorted PBMCs, taken 1.2 years after starting antiretroviral therapy. All receptors come from a woman in her forties or fifties with HIV.

J is TRBJ2-7 and V is TRBV18; TRBD2 matches at 8 bases. In germline, CDR1 is KGHSH, CDR2 LQKENI. V lost 3 bases to trimming and J lost 5 bases; unmatched junction nucleotides: 3. The CDR3 contains 13 residues. The CDR3 DNA is TGTGCCAGCTCACCGGGACTAGACCACGAGCAGTACTTC. It translates to CASSPGLDHEQYF.

This sequence joins TRBV25-1 and TRBJ2-3, with 7 nucleotides matching TRBD1. CDR3 size: 13 residues. J was trimmed by 5 bases and V by 7 bases; bases with no gene match: 6. The germline gives CDR1 MGHDK, CDR2 SYGVNS. Here the CDR3 reads CASTGGVIDTQYF. The CDR3 DNA reads TGTGCCAGCACAGGGGGTGTGATAGATACGCAGTATTTT.

The chain carries TRBV11-2 and TRBJ1-4; D call uncertain. Per germline, CDR1 SGHAT and CDR2 FQNNGV. The CDR3 length is 13 residues. The V end was cut by 2 bases, the J end by 8 bases, with 9 bases between. Here the CDR3 reads CASSLPGFEKLFF. Here the CDR3 DNA reads TGTGCCAGCAGCTTACCGGGTTTCGAAAAACTGTTTTTT.

The chain links TRBV7-3 to TRBJ2-7; D might be TRBD1 (6 bases). The germline CDR1 and CDR2 sequences are SGHTA and FQGTGA. The CDR3 consists of 15 residues. V shed 3 bases and J shed 2 bases, with 14 bases lying between them. The CDR3 nucleotides are TGTGCCAGCAGCTTTCGCGCCGGGGACACCTACGAGCAGTACTTC. Its protein product is CASSFRAGDTYEQYF.

The table lists this clone with a few counts. The gene calls are TRBV7-2 and TRBJ1-3; D may be TRBD1 (6 bases). Per germline, CDR1 SGHTA and CDR2 FQGNSA. V was shortened by 4 bases and J by 8 bases, with 18 bases between the two germline ends. The CDR3 runs to 15 residues. The CDR3 nucleotides read TGTGCCAGCAGCTCCCAGGGGCGGACACTCGACACCATATATTTT. Translation: CASSSQGRTLDTIYF.

The chain uses TRBV2 and TRBJ2-5; 8 bases fit TRBD1. The V and J ends lost 9 bases and 4 bases, in that order; junction bases with no gene match: 10. The CDR3 runs to 14 residues. CDR1 SNHLY and CDR2 FYNNEI come from the germline V gene. The CDR3 here is CARRIGQGPETQYF. The CDR3 DNA reads TGTGCCAGAAGAATAGGACAGGGCCCAGAGACCCAGTACTTC.

This rearrangement joins TRBV19 to TRBJ1-5; D unclear. Trimming shortened V by 9 bases and J by 5 bases, and 23 bases separated the two germline ends. This CDR3 comprises 16 residues. Germline CDR1 LNHDA, CDR2 SQIVND (reference sequence). The DNA of the CDR3 is TGTGCCAGCCATAGCGAAGAGAAGGACGCATATCAGCCCCAGCATTTT. It is translated as CASHSEEKDAYQPQHF.

V is TRBV5-1 and J is TRBJ2-1, with D possibly matching TRBD1 (6 bases). Germline V gives CDR1 SGHRS, CDR2 YFSETQ. CDR3 length equals 16 residues. V was clipped by 2 bases and J by 0 bases, with 12 bases between them. This CDR3 reads CASSLLTGSSYNEQFF. The CDR3 DNA reads TGCGCCAGCAGCTTACTCACAGGGAGCTCCTACAATGAGCAGTTCTTC.

The V call is TRBV5-4, the J call TRBJ1-2, with unresolved D. Trimming stripped 1 base from V and 7 bases from J, with 14 bases between. The V gene's germline CDR1 is SGHNT and CDR2 YYREEE (reference sequence). CDR3 length equals 14 residues. The CDR3 coding sequence is TGTGCCAGCAGCTTGTGGAAGGACCGGTTTGGCTACACCTTC. This encodes CASSLWKDRFGYTF.

V and J are TRBV5-1 and TRBJ1-4; D gene uncertain. With 4 bases removed from V and 1 base from J, the gap between germline ends came to 8 bases. Germline assignment: CDR1 SGHRS and CDR2 YFSETQ. This CDR3 has 14 amino acids. For the CDR3, the DNA is TGCGCCAGCAGCCCCGGAAGAACTAATGAAAAACTGTTTTTT. This encodes CASSPGRTNEKLFF.

V usage is TRBV5-5 and J usage is TRBJ2-5; D might be TRBD2 (6 bases). Trimming pared 4 bases from V and 2 bases from J, leaving 15 bases between. This CDR3 is built from 15 residues. In germline, CDR1 is SGHKS, CDR2 YYEKEE (reference sequence). CDR3 in amino acids: CASSPEGWSQETQYF. DNA of the CDR3: TGTGCCAGCAGCCCGGAGGGTTGGAGTCAAGAGACCCAGTACTTC.

The chain is built from TRBV6-5 and TRBJ2-2; TRBD1 matches at 9 bases. Germline V lookup: CDR1 MNHEY, CDR2 SVGAGI. The CDR3 is 14 residues long. V was clipped by 6 bases and J by 6 bases; unmatched bases: 5. The CDR3 spells CASRGQGTAGELFF. The CDR3 DNA is TGTGCCAGCAGAGGACAGGGGACGGCCGGGGAGCTGTTTTTT.

The V gene is TRBV18, the J gene TRBJ2-7; D is possibly TRBD1 (6 bases). The CDR3 has 14 amino acids. The ends were cut back, 2 bases at V and 2 bases at J, with 10 bases in the middle. The V gene's germline CDR1 is KGHSH and CDR2 LQKENI. The CDR3, as DNA: TGTGCCAGCTCACCATGGGGACAACCCTACGAGCAGTACTTC. It specifies CASSPWGQPYEQYF.

The chain combines TRBV5-1 with TRBJ1-1, with unresolved D. Per the germline V gene, CDR1 is SGHRS and CDR2 is YFSETQ. The CDR3 contains 13 residues. V lost 0 bases to trimming and J lost 5 bases, with 8 bases between them. The CDR3: CASSLEVDTEAFF. CDR3 sequence (DNA): TGCGCCAGCAGCTTGGAGGTAGATACTGAAGCTTTCTTT.

The chain joins TRBV6-1 to TRBJ2-1, with 7 bases lining up with TRBD2. The V segment lost 2 bases and the J segment 8 bases; nucleotides outside the gene matches: 3. There are 13 residues in the CDR3. Germline V CDR1 and CDR2: MNHNS, SASEGT. This chain's CDR3 is CASSELGGDEQFF. CDR3 DNA sequence: TGTGCCAGCAGTGAACTGGGGGGGGATGAGCAGTTCTTC.

The V gene is TRBV5-1, the J gene TRBJ2-7; the D gene is possibly TRBD1 (5 bases). CDR3 length: 13 amino acids. Deletions cut 4 bases from V and 3 bases from J, with 11 bases between. The germline V gene has CDR1 SGHRS and CDR2 YFSETQ. The CDR3 reads CASSQDIYYEQYF. DNA of the CDR3: TGCGCCAGCAGCCAGGACATCTACTACGAGCAGTACTTC.

The chain recombines TRBV2 with TRBJ2-7; 8 bases align to TRBD1. Germline V gene sequence: CDR1 SNHLY, CDR2 FYNNEI. With 7 bases clipped from V and 6 bases from J, the junction kept 8 bases outside the gene matches. The CDR3 consists of 13 residues. CDR3 sequence reads: CASTVGQGGEQYF. CDR3 nucleotides: TGTGCCAGCACCGTAGGACAGGGAGGCGAGCAGTACTTC.

The chain couples TRBV7-2 to TRBJ2-7, with 9 positions matching TRBD2. This CDR3 region has 14 residues. Per the germline V gene, CDR1 is SGHTA and CDR2 is FQGNSA. With V trimmed by 5 bases and J by 3 bases, 5 bases remained unmatched. CDR3 DNA: TGTGCCAGCAGCCCGACTAGCGGTGACTACGAGCAGTACTTC. It encodes CASSPTSGDYEQYF.

The chain uses TRBV6-1 and TRBJ1-5, with a possible D match to TRBD1 (5 bases). Germline assignment: CDR1 MNHNS and CDR2 SASEGT. The CDR3 is 13 amino acids. Trimming stripped 6 bases from V and 7 bases from J, with 13 bases between. This CDR3 is CASSPWGVQPQHF. Written as DNA, the CDR3 is TGTGCCAGCAGCCCTTGGGGGGTGCAGCCCCAGCATTTT.